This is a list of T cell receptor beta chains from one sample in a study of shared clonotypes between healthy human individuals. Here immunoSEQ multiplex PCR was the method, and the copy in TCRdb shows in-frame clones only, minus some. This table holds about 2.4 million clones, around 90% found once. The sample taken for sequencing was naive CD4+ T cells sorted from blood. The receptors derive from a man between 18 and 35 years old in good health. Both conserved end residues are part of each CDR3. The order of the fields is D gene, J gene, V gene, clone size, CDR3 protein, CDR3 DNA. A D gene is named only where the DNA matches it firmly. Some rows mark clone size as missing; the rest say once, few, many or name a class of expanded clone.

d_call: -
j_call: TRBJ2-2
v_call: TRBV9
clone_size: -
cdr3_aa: CASSVGRNTGELFF
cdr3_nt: TGTGCCAGCAGCGTAGGGAGGAACACCGGGGAGCTGTTTTTT

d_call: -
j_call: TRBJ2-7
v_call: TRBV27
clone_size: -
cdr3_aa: CASSFAGFPYEQYF
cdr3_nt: TGTGCCAGCAGTTTTGCAGGATTCCCCTACGAGCAGTACTTC

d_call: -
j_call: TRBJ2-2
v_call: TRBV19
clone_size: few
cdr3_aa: CASSIDGNTGELFF
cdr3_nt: TGTGCCAGTAGTATAGACGGGAACACCGGGGAGCTGTTTTTT

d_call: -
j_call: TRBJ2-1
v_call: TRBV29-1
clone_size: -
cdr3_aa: CSVQVDSSREQFF
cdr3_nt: TGCAGCGTTCAAGTCGACTCATCACGTGAGCAGTTCTTC

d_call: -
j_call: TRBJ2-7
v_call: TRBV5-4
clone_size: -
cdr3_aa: CASSPGITDSYEQYF
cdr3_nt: TGTGCCAGCAGCCCAGGGATCACGGATTCCTACGAGCAGTACTTC

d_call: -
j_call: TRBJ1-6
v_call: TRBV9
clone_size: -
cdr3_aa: CASSVGVDYNSPLHF
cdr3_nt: TGTGCCAGCAGCGTAGGGGTTGACTATAATTCACCCCTCCACTTT

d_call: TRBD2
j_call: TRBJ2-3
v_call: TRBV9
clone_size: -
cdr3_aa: CASSIRTSVTDTQYF
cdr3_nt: TGTGCCAGCAGCATCCGGACTAGCGTAACAGATACGCAGTATTTT

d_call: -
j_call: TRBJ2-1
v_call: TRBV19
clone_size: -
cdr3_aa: CASSQRGRTDFFSSYNEQFF
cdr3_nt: TGTGCCAGTAGTCAAAGAGGACGGACAGATTTTTTTAGCTCCTACAATGAGCAGTTCTTC

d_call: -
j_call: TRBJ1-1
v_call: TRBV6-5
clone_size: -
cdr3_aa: CASSYSGGTEAFF
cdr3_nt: TGTGCCAGCAGTTACAGCGGGGGGACTGAAGCTTTCTTT

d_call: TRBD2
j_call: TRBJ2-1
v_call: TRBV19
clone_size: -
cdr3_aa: CASSIGRAGGGYNEQFF
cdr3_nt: TGTGCCAGTAGTATAGGAAGAGCGGGAGGGGGCTACAATGAGCAGTTCTTC

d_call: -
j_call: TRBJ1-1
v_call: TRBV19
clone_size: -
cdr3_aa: CASREGSEAFF
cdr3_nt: TGTGCCAGTAGGGAAGGATCTGAAGCTTTCTTT

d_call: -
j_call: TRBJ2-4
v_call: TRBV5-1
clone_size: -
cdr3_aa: CASRPAQGGAAKNIQYF
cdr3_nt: TGCGCCAGCAGGCCTGCCCAGGGGGGCGCCGCCAAAAACATTCAGTACTTC

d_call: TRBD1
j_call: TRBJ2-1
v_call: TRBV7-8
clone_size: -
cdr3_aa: CASSRAGTAYNEQFF
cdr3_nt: TGTGCCAGCAGCCGTGCCGGGACAGCCTACAATGAGCAGTTCTTC

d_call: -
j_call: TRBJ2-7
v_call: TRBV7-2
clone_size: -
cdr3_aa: CASSLEDGSYEQYF
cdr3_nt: TGTGCCAGCAGCTTAGAGGACGGGTCCTACGAGCAGTACTTC

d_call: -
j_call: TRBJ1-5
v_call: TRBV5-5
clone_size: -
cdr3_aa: CASSLDLGGQPQHF
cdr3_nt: TGTGCCAGCAGCTTGGACTTGGGGGGTCAGCCCCAGCATTTT

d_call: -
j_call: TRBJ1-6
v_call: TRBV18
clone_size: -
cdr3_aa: CASSPGGENSPLHF
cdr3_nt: TGTGCCAGCTCACCAGGGGGGGAAAATTCACCCCTCCACTTT